This T cell receptor (beta chain) derives from a study of cytomegalovirus exposure and HLA in healthy donors. The PCR made use of 60 Vbeta and 13 Jbeta primers. The data were produced by immunoSEQ multiplex PCR, yet TCRdb's version contains in-frame clones alone and is incomplete. The sample holds approximately 170,000 clones, around 80% seen once. This clonotype was obtained from a woman in her thirties or forties in good health and CMV-seronegative. Sequencing was carried out using PBMCs.

As DNA, the CDR3 is TGTGCCAGCAGTCTAGAGACGACGGGGGAGCAGTACTTC. The encoded protein is CASSLETTGEQYF. The J gene is TRBJ2-7, the V gene TRBV2; TRBD2 is a possible D gene (5 bases). Germline V gene sequence: CDR1 SNHLY, CDR2 FYNNEI. This CDR3 comprises 13 residues. Trimming removed 5 bases from V and 7 bases from J, with 15 bases in between.